This entry lists 22 T cell receptor beta chains sequenced from one sample in a study of T cells in women clearing cervical HPV infection. Produced via immunoSEQ multiplex PCR; TCRdb's table is partial and in-frame only. Its table records around 30,000 clones. Input material: blood buffy coat. The receptors stem from a woman between 18 and 70 years old with a cervical HPV16 infection that either progressed to CIN3+ or cleared (not recorded which).

In the case of this clone: Read data end 3 residues before the CDR3 end; the end is taken from the germline J gene. The gene calls are TRBV10-2 and TRBJ2-7; 7 nucleotides match TRBD2. Germline-derived CDR1 and CDR2 are WSHSY and SAAADI. Trimming took 0 bases from V and 0 from J; bases not matched to a gene: 5. This CDR3 has 16 amino acids. CDR3 residues: CASSESAAGFSYEQYF. The DNA read from the CDR3 is TGCGCCAGCAGTGAGTCTGCAGCGGGATTCTCCTACGAG.

The covered CDR3 bases are TGCAGTGCTAGCGTCAGGGGGAACGAG. Its translation is CSASVRGNE. The whole CDR3 is CSASVRGNEQYF. The chain is built from TRBV20-1 and TRBJ2-7; 7 nucleotides line up with TRBD1. The CDR3 end is not reached by the read, which stops 3 residues before it; the germline J gene fills it in. This CDR3 spans 12 amino acids. V lost 3 bases to trimming and J lost 5 bases; unmatched junction nucleotides: 4. The germline gives CDR1 DFQATT, CDR2 SNEGSKA (reference sequence).

Concerning this clone itself: With the read ending 3 residues before the CDR3 end, the germline J gene is used to fill in that end. The chain combines TRBV12-5 with TRBJ1-5; D is unclear. Germline CDR1 LGHNT, CDR2 FRNRAP. V was trimmed by 1 base and J by 2 bases, leaving 6 bases between them. The CDR3 loop spans 14 amino acids. CDR3 DNA, as far as it was read: TGTGCTAGTGGTTTGGGGCCCCGCAATCAGCCC. It translates to CASGLGPRNQP. The full CDR3 sequence reads CASGLGPRNQPQHF.

With respect to this clone: With the read ending 3 residues before the CDR3 end, the germline J gene is used to fill in that end. V gene TRBV7-9 combines with J gene TRBJ2-7; D possibly corresponds to TRBD2 (6 bases). Germline V gene sequence: CDR1 SEHNR, CDR2 FQNEAQ (reference sequence). The CDR3 sequence is 13 residues long. Trimming took off 5 bases at V and 5 bases at J, with 13 bases between the two ends. The CDR3 region is CASSPETGDEQYF. The covered CDR3 bases are TGTGCCAGCAGCCCAGAGACGGGGGACGAG.

About this clone itself: Read coverage stops 3 residues before the CDR3 terminus; the germline J gene supplies the remainder. The chain links TRBV30 to TRBJ2-1; TRBD2 matches 9 bases. The CDR3 runs to 13 residues. The J segment lost 9 bases and the V segment lost 2 bases, leaving 5 bases of the junction unmatched. Germline values: CDR1 GTSNPN, CDR2 SVGIG (reference sequence). Incomplete CDR3 DNA: TGTGCCTGGAGTAACCTAGCGGGAAGTGAG. This codes for CAWSNLAGSE. The whole CDR3 protein reads CAWSNLAGSEQFF.

As concerns this clone: The CDR3 end lies 3 residues beyond the end of the read and is filled in from the germline J gene. The chain carries TRBV5-6 and TRBJ1-2, with D hard to call. V lost 0 bases to trimming and J lost 4 bases, with 7 bases between them. Per the germline V gene, CDR1 is SGHDT and CDR2 is YYEEEE. The CDR3 has 13 amino acids. The CDR3 loop reads CASSLAQSYGYTF. Partial CDR3 DNA: TGTGCCAGCAGCTTGGCCCAGTCCTATGGC.

Turning to this clone: The read falls 3 residues short of the CDR3 end, and the missing part is taken from the germline J gene. The rearrangement joins TRBV6-1 to TRBJ2-3; TRBD2 matches at 8 bases. Germline CDR1 and CDR2: MNHNS and SASEGT. V lost 3 bases and J lost 2; bases outside the gene matches: 1. This CDR3 has 14 residues. CDR3 DNA (partial): TGTGCCAGCAGTGATGGACTAGCCACAGATACG. Translated: CASSDGLATDT. The complete CDR3 sequence is CASSDGLATDTQYF.

Turning to this clone: The read ends 3 residues shy of where the CDR3 ends; the end is completed using the germline J gene. The rearrangement joins TRBV2 to TRBJ2-7; no firm D call. Germline values: CDR1 SNHLY, CDR2 FYNNEI. This CDR3 is built from 13 residues. V was cut by 10 bases and J by 3 bases, with 16 bases left in between. CDR3 sequence: CATKYGSHYEQYF. The CDR3 bases that were read are TGTGCCACTAAGTACGGGTCCCACTACGAG. Using reference TRBV2 and TRBJ2-7 for the parts outside the CDR3, the full variable domain is EPEVTQTPSHQVTQMGQEVILRCVPISNHLYFYWYRQILGQKVEFLVSFYNNEISEKSEIFDDQFSVERPDGSNFTLKIRSTKLEDSAMYFCATKYGSHYEQYFGPGTRLTVT.

Worth noting for this clone: The observed sequence ends 3 residues before the CDR3 terminus, with the missing tail filled in from the germline J gene. This sequence joins TRBV29-1 and TRBJ2-1, with 13 bases fitting TRBD2. This CDR3 has 17 amino acids. V was clipped by 6 bases and J by 1 base; unmatched bases: 9. Germline CDR1 SQVTM, CDR2 ANQGSEA. The CDR3 here is CSVKLAGGPWSYNEQFF. The CDR3 bases that were read are TGCAGCGTGAAACTAGCGGGGGGGCCGTGGTCCTACAATGAG.

On this clone: Read coverage stops 3 residues before the CDR3 terminus; the germline J gene supplies the remainder. This chain uses TRBV20-1 with TRBJ2-7, with 7 bases lining up with TRBD2. V lost 6 bases to trimming and J lost 2 bases; unmatched junction nucleotides: 10. This CDR3 contains 14 residues. CDR1 is DFQATT and CDR2 is SNEGSKA in the germline V gene (reference sequence). The covered CDR3 bases are TGCAGTGCCCCGAGAGCGGGACGGACCTACGAG. Translating gives CSAPRAGRTYE. The whole CDR3 sequence reads CSAPRAGRTYEQYF.

A remark on this clone: The read ends 3 residues early relative to the CDR3; the germline J gene fills the gap. V and J are TRBV20-1 and TRBJ2-1, with 10 bases identical to TRBD1. There are 13 residues in the CDR3. In germline, CDR1 is DFQATT, CDR2 SNEGSKA (reference sequence). Trimming took 8 bases from V and 4 from J; bases not matched to a gene: 5. The CDR3 reads CSPSGQGYNEQFF. Partial CDR3 DNA: TGCAGTCCTTCGGGACAGGGGTACAATGAG.

In the case of this clone: The sequence runs out 3 residues before the end of the CDR3; the remainder is reconstructed from the germline J gene. The gene calls are TRBV4-1 and TRBJ2-3, with D unclear. Germline assignment: CDR1 MGHRA and CDR2 YSYEKL. Trimming pared 1 base from V and 5 bases from J, leaving 7 bases between. The CDR3 contains 13 residues. CDR3 DNA, as far as it was read: TGCGCCAGCAGCCAAGGAACGGGAGATACG. This sequence encodes CASSQGTGDT. The whole CDR3 is CASSQGTGDTQYF.

About this clone itself: The CDR3 goes on 3 residues after the read ends, and that part is filled in from the germline J gene. The chain recombines TRBV7-9 with TRBJ2-5, with D possibly being TRBD2 (5 bases). Germline V gives CDR1 SEHNR, CDR2 FQNEAQ (reference sequence). The CDR3 covers 15 residues. Trimming stripped 1 base from V and 3 bases from J, with 12 bases between. The chain's CDR3 is CASSLEPDWKETQYF. The sequenced CDR3 bases are TGTGCCAGCAGCTTAGAACCGGACTGGAAAGAGACC.

Remarks on this clone: Read coverage stops 3 residues before the CDR3 terminus; the germline J gene supplies the remainder. The chain links TRBV20-1 to TRBJ2-7, with TRBD2 identical over 7 bases. V dropped 0 bases and J dropped 1; count of bases not matched to a gene: 12. CDR1 is DFQATT and CDR2 is SNEGSKA in the germline V gene (reference sequence). The CDR3 contains 17 residues. The CDR3 here is CSARDRKGGSRSYEQYF. The sequenced part of the CDR3 DNA is TGCAGTGCTAGAGATCGCAAGGGCGGGAGTAGGTCCTACGAG.

Turning to this clone: The read comes to an end 3 residues before the CDR3 does, leaving the germline J gene to fill in the end. The rearrangement joins TRBV19 to TRBJ2-5; 7 bases fit TRBD2. CDR3 length equals 15 residues. Germline V gene sequence: CDR1 LNHDA, CDR2 SQIVND (reference sequence). With V trimmed by 3 bases and J by 2 bases, 6 bases remained unmatched. The CDR3 DNA, read in part, is TGTGCCAGTAGTATTATAGCGGGTCTACAAGAGACC. It is translated as CASSIIAGLQET. The entire CDR3 reads CASSIIAGLQETQYF.

Comments on this clone: The CDR3 end lies 3 residues beyond the end of the read and is filled in from the germline J gene. The chain uses TRBV2 and TRBJ2-7; 9 positions agree with TRBD2. The V gene end was trimmed by 8 bases and the J gene end by 2 bases; junction bases not matched to a gene: 7. This CDR3 is built from 14 residues. Germline lookup yields CDR1 SNHLY and CDR2 FYNNEI. The CDR3 sequence: CASGLAGEPYEQYF. Incomplete CDR3 DNA: TGTGCCAGCGGCTTAGCGGGGGAACCCTACGAG.

As regards this clone: The read falls 3 residues short of the CDR3 end, and the missing part is taken from the germline J gene. The chain combines TRBV20-1 with TRBJ1-6; possibly TRBD1 for D (6 bases). V was shortened by 4 bases and J by 9 bases, with 16 bases between the two germline ends. In germline, CDR1 is DFQATT, CDR2 SNEGSKA (reference sequence). The CDR3 totals 14 residues. CDR3 loop: CSATQGPGRSPLHF. The CDR3 DNA, read in part, is TGCAGTGCTACACAGGGCCCCGGACGTTCACCC.

Remarks on this clone: Read sequence stops 3 residues before the CDR3 end, and the germline J gene provides the missing end. The chain combines TRBV7-9 with TRBJ2-3; D may be TRBD1 (6 bases). This CDR3 has 14 residues. The germline V gene encodes CDR1 SEHNR and CDR2 FQNEAQ (reference sequence). Trimming pared 4 bases from V and 4 bases from J, leaving 12 bases between. The sequenced part of the CDR3 DNA is TGTGCCAGCAGCTCCCGGACAGCACCAGATACG. Its translation: CASSSRTAPDT. The complete CDR3 protein is CASSSRTAPDTQYF.

Concerning this clone: The read gets to within 3 residues of the CDR3 end, and the germline J gene fills in the rest. This chain links TRBV24-1 with TRBJ2-1, with D possibly TRBD1 on 6 matching bases. V lost 6 bases, J lost 8 bases, and 13 bases lay in between. CDR1 is KGHDR and CDR2 is SFDVKD in the germline V gene. This CDR3 region has 13 residues. The CDR3 bases that were read are TGTGCCACCAGTAACCTACCAGGGGATGAG. This sequence encodes CATSNLPGDE. The entire CDR3 protein reads CATSNLPGDEQFF.

Details on this clone: The observed sequence ends 3 residues before the CDR3 terminus, with the missing tail filled in from the germline J gene. V gene TRBV5-1 combines with J gene TRBJ2-1; no firm D call. CDR1 and CDR2 from the germline V gene are SGHRS and YFSETQ. Deletions cut 5 bases from V and 0 bases from J, with 15 bases between. This CDR3 comprises 16 residues. CDR3 loop: CASSRGGGYSYNEQFF. The sequenced part of the CDR3 DNA is TGCGCCAGCAGTCGCGGTGGCGGTTACTCCTACAATGAG. Full variable domain (rest looked up from reference TRBV5-1 and TRBJ2-1): KAGVTQTPRYLIKTRGQQVTLSCSPISGHRSVSWYQQTPGQGLQFLFEYFSETQRNKGNFPGRFSGRQFSNSRSEMNVSTLELGDSALYLCASSRGGGYSYNEQFFGPGTRLTVL.

As regards this clone: The read ends 3 residues before the CDR3 terminus; that terminus is restored from the germline J gene. The rearrangement links TRBV6-1 to TRBJ1-4; no firm D call. The CDR3 is 16 amino acids. CDR1 and CDR2 (germline): MNHNS, SASEGT. The V and J ends lost 0 bases and 4 bases respectively, with 12 bases between them. The part of the CDR3 DNA that was read is TGTGCCAGCAGTGAAGCGCTTCACGGGTTTAATGAAAAA. Residues: CASSEALHGFNEK. In full, the CDR3 is CASSEALHGFNEKLFF.

This CDR3 is CASRNRAKGTEAFF. Partial CDR3 DNA: TGCGCCAGCAGAAACAGGGCGAAGGGGACTGAA. This chain uses TRBV4-1 with TRBJ1-1, with D perhaps TRBD1 (6 bases). The sequenced fragment ends 3 residues before the CDR3 boundary, so the rest is inferred from the germline J gene. The CDR3 runs 14 residues. Trimming pared 6 bases from V and 5 bases from J, leaving 16 bases between. Looked up from germline, CDR1 is MGHRA and CDR2 is YSYEKL.